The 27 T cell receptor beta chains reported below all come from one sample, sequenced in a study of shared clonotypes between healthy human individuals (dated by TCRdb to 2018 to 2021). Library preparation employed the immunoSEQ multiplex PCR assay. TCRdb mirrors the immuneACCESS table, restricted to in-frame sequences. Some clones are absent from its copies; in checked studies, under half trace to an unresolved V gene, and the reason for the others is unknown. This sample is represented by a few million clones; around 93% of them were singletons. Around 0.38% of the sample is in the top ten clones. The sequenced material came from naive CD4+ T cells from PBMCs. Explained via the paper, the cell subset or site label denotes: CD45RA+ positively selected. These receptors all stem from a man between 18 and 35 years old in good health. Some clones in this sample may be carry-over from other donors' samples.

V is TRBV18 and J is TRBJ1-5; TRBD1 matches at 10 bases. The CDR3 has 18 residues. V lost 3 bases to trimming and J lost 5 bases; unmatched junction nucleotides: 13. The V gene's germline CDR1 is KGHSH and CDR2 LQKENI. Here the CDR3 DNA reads TGTGCCAGCTCACCCCTCCCAGGGGGACAGGGGAGCGATCAGCCCCAGCATTTT. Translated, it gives CASSPLPGGQGSDQPQHF.

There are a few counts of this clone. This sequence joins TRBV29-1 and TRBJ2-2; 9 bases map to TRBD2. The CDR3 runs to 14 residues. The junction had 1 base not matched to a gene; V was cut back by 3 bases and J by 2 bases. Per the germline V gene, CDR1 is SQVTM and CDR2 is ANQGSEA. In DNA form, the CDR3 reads TGCAGCGTTGACGGGACTAGCAACACCGGGGAGCTGTTTTTT. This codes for CSVDGTSNTGELFF.

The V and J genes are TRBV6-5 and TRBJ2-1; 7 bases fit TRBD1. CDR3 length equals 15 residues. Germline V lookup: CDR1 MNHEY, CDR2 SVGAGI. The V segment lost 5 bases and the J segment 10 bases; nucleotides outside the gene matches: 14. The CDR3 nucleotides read TGTGCCAGCAGTGCGATGGGACAGCCGAATGAAGAGCAGTTCTTC. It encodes CASSAMGQPNEEQFF.

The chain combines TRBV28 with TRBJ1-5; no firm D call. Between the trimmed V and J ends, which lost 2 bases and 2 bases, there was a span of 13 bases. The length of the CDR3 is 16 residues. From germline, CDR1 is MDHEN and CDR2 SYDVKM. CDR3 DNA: TGTGCCAGCAGTTTAAGAATGGTCTCTGGCAATCAGCCCCAGCATTTT. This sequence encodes CASSLRMVSGNQPQHF.

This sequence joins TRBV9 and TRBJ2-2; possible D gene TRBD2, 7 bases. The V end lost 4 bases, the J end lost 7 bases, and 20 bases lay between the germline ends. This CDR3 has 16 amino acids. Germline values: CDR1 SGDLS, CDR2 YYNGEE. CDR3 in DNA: TGTGCCAGCAGCCGGGACCTGGCGGGGGCGGTCGGGGAGCTGTTTTTT. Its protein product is CASSRDLAGAVGELFF.

The CDR3 spells CASRMNTNNEQFF. CDR3 in DNA: TGCGCCAGCAGGATGAATACCAACAATGAGCAGTTCTTC. The V and J genes are TRBV5-1 and TRBJ2-1; the D is unclear. Trimming removed 5 bases from V and 5 bases from J, with 11 bases in between. The CDR3 consists of 13 residues. Germline V gene data show CDR1 as SGHRS and CDR2 as YFSETQ.

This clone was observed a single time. CDR3 nucleotides: TGTGCCAGCAGTTTATCGCCTCCGACCGGGAGAAACACCATATATTTT. This gives the protein CASSLSPPTGRNTIYF. The rearrangement links TRBV27 to TRBJ1-3; D uncertain. V gave up 0 bases and J gave up 5 bases, with 14 bases separating them. The CDR3 extends over 16 amino acids. Germline assignment: CDR1 MNHEY and CDR2 SMNVEV (reference sequence).

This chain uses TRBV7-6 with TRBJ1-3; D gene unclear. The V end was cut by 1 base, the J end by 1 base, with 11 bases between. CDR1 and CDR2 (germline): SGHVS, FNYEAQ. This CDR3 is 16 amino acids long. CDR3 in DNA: TGTGCCAGCAGCTTAGGAACCTCTTCTTCTGGAAACACCATATATTTT. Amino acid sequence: CASSLGTSSSGNTIYF.

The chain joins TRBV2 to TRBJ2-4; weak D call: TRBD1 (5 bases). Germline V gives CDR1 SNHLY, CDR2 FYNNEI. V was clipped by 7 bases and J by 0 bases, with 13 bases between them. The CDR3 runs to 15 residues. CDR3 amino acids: CASTVEGVAKNIQYF. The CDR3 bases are TGTGCCAGCACAGTGGAAGGGGTAGCCAAAAACATTCAGTACTTC.

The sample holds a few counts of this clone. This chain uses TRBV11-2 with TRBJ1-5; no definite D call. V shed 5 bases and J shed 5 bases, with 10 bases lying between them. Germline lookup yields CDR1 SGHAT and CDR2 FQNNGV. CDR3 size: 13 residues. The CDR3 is CASSLDTYQPQHF. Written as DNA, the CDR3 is TGTGCCAGCAGCCTTGACACTTATCAGCCCCAGCATTTT.

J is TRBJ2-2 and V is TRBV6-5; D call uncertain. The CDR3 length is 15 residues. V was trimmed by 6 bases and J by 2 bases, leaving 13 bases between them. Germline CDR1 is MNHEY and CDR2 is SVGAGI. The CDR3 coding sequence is TGTGCCAGCAGGCCTTCGACACTAAACACCGGGGAGCTGTTTTTT. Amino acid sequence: CASRPSTLNTGELFF.

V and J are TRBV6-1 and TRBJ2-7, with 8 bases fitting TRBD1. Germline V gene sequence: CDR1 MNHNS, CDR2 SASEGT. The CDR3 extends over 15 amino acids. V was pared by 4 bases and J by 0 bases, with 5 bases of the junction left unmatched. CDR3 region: CASSGRGQASYEQYF. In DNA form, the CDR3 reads TGTGCCAGCAGTGGTAGGGGACAGGCCTCCTACGAGCAGTACTTC.

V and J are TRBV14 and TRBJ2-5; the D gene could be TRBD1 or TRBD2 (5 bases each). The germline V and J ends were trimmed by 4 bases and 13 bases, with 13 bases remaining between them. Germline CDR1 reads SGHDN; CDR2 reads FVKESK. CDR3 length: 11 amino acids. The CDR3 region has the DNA TGTGCCAGCAGCCCGGGACCCCGGGTGTACTTC. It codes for CASSPGPRVYF.

The chain's CDR3 is CSVETYSGSGNEQFF. CDR3 nucleotide sequence: TGCAGCGTTGAAACATATTCCGGTAGCGGGAATGAGCAGTTCTTC. J is TRBJ2-1 and V is TRBV29-1, with 7 bases that match TRBD2. CDR3 length equals 15 residues. V shed 2 bases, J shed 7 bases, and the junction held 11 bases outside the gene matches. Looked up from germline, CDR1 is SQVTM and CDR2 is ANQGSEA.

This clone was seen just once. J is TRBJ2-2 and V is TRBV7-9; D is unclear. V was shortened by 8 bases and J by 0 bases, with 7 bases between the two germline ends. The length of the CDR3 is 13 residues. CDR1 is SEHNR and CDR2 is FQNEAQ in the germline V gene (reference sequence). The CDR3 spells CASFDTNTGELFF. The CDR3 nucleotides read TGTGCCAGCTTCGATACGAACACCGGGGAGCTGTTTTTT. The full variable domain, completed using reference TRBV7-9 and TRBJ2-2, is DTGVSQNPRHKITKRGQNVTFRCDPISEHNRLYWYRQTLGQGPEFLTYFQNEAQLEKSRLLSDRFSAERPKGSFSTLEIQRTEQGDSAMYLCASFDTNTGELFFGEGSRLTVL.

The DNA of the CDR3 is TGTGCCAGAAGCTTGAAGTCTAGCGGGAGGGGTGAGCAGTACTTC. Translated, it gives CARSLKSSGRGEQYF. The chain links TRBV5-3 to TRBJ2-7, with TRBD2 matching 12 bases. TRBV5-3 is filed as an ORF, its function uncertain. Germline trimming cut 1 base from V and 7 bases from J; bases unmatched to any gene: 6. This CDR3 spans 15 amino acids.

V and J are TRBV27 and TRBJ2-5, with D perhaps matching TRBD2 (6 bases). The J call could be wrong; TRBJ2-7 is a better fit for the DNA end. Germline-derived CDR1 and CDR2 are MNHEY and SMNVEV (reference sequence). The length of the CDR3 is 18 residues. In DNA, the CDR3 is TGTGCCAGCAGTTTCTCAAGGCGGGGCGGGGTGAAATCCTACGAGCAGTACTTC. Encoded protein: CASSFSRRGGVKSYEQYF.

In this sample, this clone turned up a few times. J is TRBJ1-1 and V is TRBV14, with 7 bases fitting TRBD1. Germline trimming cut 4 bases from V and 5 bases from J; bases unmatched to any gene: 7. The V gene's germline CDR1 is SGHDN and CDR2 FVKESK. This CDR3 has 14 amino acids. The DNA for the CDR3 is TGTGCCAGCAGCCGACAGGGCGGTAGGACTGAAGCTTTCTTT. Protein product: CASSRQGGRTEAFF.

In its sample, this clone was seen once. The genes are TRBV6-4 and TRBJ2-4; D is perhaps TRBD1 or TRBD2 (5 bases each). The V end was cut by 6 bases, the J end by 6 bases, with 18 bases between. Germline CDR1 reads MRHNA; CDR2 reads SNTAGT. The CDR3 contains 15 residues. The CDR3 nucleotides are TGTGCCAGCAGCGCGACCCAGGGCGGGCGAAACATTCAGTACTTC. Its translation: CASSATQGGRNIQYF.

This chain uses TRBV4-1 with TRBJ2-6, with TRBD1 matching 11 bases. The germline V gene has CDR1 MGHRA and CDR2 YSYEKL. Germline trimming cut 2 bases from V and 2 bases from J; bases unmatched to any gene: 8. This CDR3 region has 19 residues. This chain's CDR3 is CASSQPSGQGGTGANVLTF. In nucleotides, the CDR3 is TGCGCCAGCAGCCAACCATCGGGACAGGGGGGGACTGGGGCCAACGTCCTGACTTTC.

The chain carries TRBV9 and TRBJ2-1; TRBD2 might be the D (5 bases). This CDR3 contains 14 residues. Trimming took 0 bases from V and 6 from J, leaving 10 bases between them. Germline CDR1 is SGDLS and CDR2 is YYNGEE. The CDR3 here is CASSVAGWANEQFF. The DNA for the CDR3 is TGTGCCAGCAGCGTAGCGGGGTGGGCCAATGAGCAGTTCTTC.

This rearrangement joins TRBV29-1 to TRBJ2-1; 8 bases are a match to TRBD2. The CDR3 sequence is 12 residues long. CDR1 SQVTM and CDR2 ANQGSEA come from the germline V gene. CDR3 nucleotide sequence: TGCAGTCGTAGCGGGGAGAGAAATGAGCAGTTCTTC. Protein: CSRSGERNEQFF.

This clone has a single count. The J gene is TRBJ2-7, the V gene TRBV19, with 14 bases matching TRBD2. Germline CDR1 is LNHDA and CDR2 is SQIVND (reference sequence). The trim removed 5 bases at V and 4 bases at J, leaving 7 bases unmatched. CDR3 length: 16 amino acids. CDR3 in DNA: TGTGCCAGTAGTGGGCGACTAGCGGGAGGGCGGTACGAGCAGTACTTC. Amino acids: CASSGRLAGGRYEQYF.

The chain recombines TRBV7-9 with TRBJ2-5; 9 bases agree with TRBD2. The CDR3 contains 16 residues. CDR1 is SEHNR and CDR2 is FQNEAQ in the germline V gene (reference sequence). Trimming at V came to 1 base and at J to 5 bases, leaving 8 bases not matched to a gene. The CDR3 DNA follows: TGTGCCAGCAGCTTAGTAATTAGCGGGGGAAGCGAGACCCAGTACTTC. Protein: CASSLVISGGSETQYF.

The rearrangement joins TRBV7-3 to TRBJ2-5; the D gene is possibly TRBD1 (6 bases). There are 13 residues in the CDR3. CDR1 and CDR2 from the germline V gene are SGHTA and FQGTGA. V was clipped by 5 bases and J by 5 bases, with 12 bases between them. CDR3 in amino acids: CASSQSRGETQYF. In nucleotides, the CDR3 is TGTGCCAGCAGCCAATCCAGGGGCGAGACCCAGTACTTC.

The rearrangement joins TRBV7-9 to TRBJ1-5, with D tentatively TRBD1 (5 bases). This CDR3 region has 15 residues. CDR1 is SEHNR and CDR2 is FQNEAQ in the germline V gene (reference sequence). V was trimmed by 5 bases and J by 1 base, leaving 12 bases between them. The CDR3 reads CASSTGRESNQPQHF. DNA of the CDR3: TGTGCCAGCAGCACGGGACGGGAGAGCAATCAGCCCCAGCATTTT.

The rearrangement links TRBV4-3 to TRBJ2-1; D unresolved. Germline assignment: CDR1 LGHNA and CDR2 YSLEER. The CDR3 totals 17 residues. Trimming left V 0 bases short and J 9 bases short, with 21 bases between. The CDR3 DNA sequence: TGCGCCAGCAGCCAAGATTCCCTAGGGCGGCCAAGAGGTGAGCAGTTCTTC. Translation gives CASSQDSLGRPRGEQFF.